This T cell receptor (beta chain) stems from a study of T cell repertoires in cytomegalovirus infection. Study as a whole: Matching HLA type and CMV infection were both indicated by public TCR beta signatures.

Germline CDR1 MRHNA, CDR2 SNTAGT. Trimming took 8 bases from V and 10 from J, leaving 24 bases between them. The CDR3 sequence is 15 residues long. TCRdb ran MiXCR on the reads and lists one entry per CDR3 protein. The table records 250,000 to 300,000 distinct CDR3 sequences, around 15% of them present only once. Findings of the study overall: It was HLA-C-restricted CMV-specific TCR beta clonotypes that dominated the response ex vivo.

A few counts support this clonotype. Antigen: not known. The sequencing sample was made of CD8+ T cells from PBMCs. The chain couples TRBV6-4 to TRBJ2-1, with a weak D call TRBD2 (6 bases). This TCR was sampled from a human donor in good health (CMV status not recorded). Some clones in this sample may be carry-over from other donors' samples. Here the CDR3 DNA reads TGTGCCAGCGCGCTGGTCGGAGGGCCAGGAGGGGAGCAGTTCTTC. It is translated as CASALVGGPGGEQFF.